The 8 T cell receptor beta chains below all came from one sample that was sequenced in a study of T-cell memory formation after mild COVID-19. TCRdb redid the calling of the 5' RACE reads with MiXCR, one entry per CDR3 protein. The sample carries 350,000 to 400,000 distinct CDR3 sequences, roughly an eighth recorded once. Material for sequencing was PBMCs or a T cell subset sorted from them (not recorded which). All receptors derive from a man aged 18-30 years who had mild COVID-19 (a few samples of this study predate the infection). Cell type and time point are not known.

This clonotype was recorded a few times. The chain recombines TRBV9 with TRBJ1-2, with D perhaps matching TRBD1 (5 bases). V shed 3 bases and J shed 4 bases, with 13 bases lying between them. The CDR3 is made up of 14 amino acids. Germline assignment: CDR1 SGDLS and CDR2 YYNGEE. For the CDR3, the DNA is TGTGCCAGCAGCGCCGTGGGGACGGGCTATGGCTACACCTTC. Its protein is CASSAVGTGYGYTF.

The chain carries TRBV4-1 and TRBJ2-3, with 12 bases aligning to TRBD1. CDR3 length equals 18 residues. V dropped 4 bases and J dropped 4; count of bases not matched to a gene: 12. Germline V gives CDR1 MGHRA, CDR2 YSYEKL. The CDR3 reads CASSLLPGQGANSDTQYF. For the CDR3, the DNA is TGCGCCAGCAGCCTGCTTCCGGGACAGGGGGCAAACTCAGATACGCAGTATTTT.

This rearrangement joins TRBV11-2 to TRBJ2-3; D may be TRBD1 (6 bases). The CDR3 is 16 amino acids. V was cut by 4 bases and J by 2 bases, with 16 bases left in between. The germline CDR1 and CDR2 sequences are SGHAT and FQNNGV. As DNA, the CDR3 is TGTGCCAGCAGCTCGACCTTACAGGGATACACAGATACGCAGTATTTT. Its translation: CASSSTLQGYTDTQYF.

The chain uses TRBV18 and TRBJ2-7; D possibly corresponds to TRBD2 (6 bases). Germline lookup yields CDR1 KGHSH and CDR2 LQKENI. V was pared by 0 bases and J by 0 bases, with 12 bases between. The CDR3 runs 16 residues. The CDR3, as DNA: TGTGCCAGCTCACCACCGTCGGGGGTAAGCTCCTACGAGCAGTACTTC. Translation gives CASSPPSGVSSYEQYF.

The chain carries TRBV7-3 and TRBJ2-3; TRBD2 is a possible D gene (6 bases). The CDR3 is 14 amino acids. Per the germline V gene, CDR1 is SGHTA and CDR2 is FQGTGA. Trimming removed 2 bases from V and 8 bases from J, with 14 bases in between. This CDR3 reads CASSLSPVEGTQYF. DNA for the CDR3: TGTGCCAGCAGCTTATCCCCTGTGGAGGGTACGCAGTATTTT.

This clonotype has just a few counts. The chain has TRBV5-1 and TRBJ1-1; tentatively, D is TRBD1 (6 bases). V was shortened by 4 bases and J by 5 bases, with 24 bases between the two germline ends. Per germline, CDR1 SGHRS and CDR2 YFSETQ. The CDR3 is 17 amino acids. CDR3 in amino acids: CASSRNRAGGTGTEAFF. Written as DNA, the CDR3 is TGCGCCAGCAGCAGAAACAGGGCCGGAGGAACGGGAACTGAAGCTTTCTTT.

The rearrangement uses TRBV12-3 or TRBV12-4 and TRBJ2-3, with 14 bases lining up with TRBD2. The CDR3 loop spans 17 amino acids. Trimming at V came to 6 bases and at J to 3 bases, leaving 8 bases not matched to a gene. In DNA form, the CDR3 reads TGTGCCAGCAGCCTAGCCGGGACTAGCGGGGGAACAGATACGCAGTATTTT. Translated: CASSLAGTSGGTDTQYF.

This clonotype was found a few times. The rearrangement joins TRBV7-2 to TRBJ1-5, with unresolved D. The CDR3 runs to 15 residues. Germline V gene sequence: CDR1 SGHTA, CDR2 FQGNSA. Deletions cut 2 bases from V and 4 bases from J, with 12 bases between. The CDR3 DNA is TGTGCCAGCAGCTTACACCCAGCGATTAATCAGCCCCAGCATTTT. This codes for CASSLHPAINQPQHF.